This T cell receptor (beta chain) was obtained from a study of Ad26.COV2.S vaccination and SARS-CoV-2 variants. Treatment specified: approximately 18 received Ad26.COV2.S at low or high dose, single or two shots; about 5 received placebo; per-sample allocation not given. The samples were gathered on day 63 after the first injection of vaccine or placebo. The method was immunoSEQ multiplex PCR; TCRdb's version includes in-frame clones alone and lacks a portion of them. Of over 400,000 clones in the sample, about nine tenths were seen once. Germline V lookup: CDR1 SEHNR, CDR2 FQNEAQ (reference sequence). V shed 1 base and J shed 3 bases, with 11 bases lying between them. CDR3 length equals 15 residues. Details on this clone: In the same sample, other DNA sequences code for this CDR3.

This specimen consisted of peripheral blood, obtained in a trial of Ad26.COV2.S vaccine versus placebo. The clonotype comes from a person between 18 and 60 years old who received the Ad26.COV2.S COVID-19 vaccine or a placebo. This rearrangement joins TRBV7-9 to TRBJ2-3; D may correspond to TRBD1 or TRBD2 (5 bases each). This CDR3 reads CASSLVGTDTDTQYF. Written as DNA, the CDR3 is TGTGCCAGCAGCTTAGTCGGGACCGATACAGATACGCAGTATTTT.